What follows is one T cell receptor (beta chain) and its context. Enrolled during active infection, Seattle patients were then followed longitudinally. Original processing methods: The authors estimated nucleated cell counts from reference gene primer amplification. Method: immunoSEQ multiplex PCR; TCRdb's copy keeps in-frame clones and lacks some. Clone size and V and J calls were adopted from that table, with D and trimming inferred from the DNA. Of around 260,000 clones detected, approximately 83% appear once; the ten largest clones hold 15% to 18%. This entry is derived from a study of blood T cell repertoires in COVID-19. About the study: The United States, Italy and Spain were the sources of the acute and convalescent COVID-19 samples. Sources were T cells, B-cell-depleted T cells, or PBMCs; the material itself was cDNA or gDNA.

The ends lost 8 bases at V and 1 base at J; junction bases unmatched: 5. Germline assignment: CDR1 MRHNA and CDR2 SNTAGT. CDR3 size: 14 residues. The sequence came from a person aged 65 to 79 with COVID-19, enrolled during active disease. The rearrangement links TRBV6-4 to TRBJ2-3; 8 nucleotides line up with TRBD1. The sample consisted of peripheral blood. CDR3 in amino acids: CASRAGGGTDTQYF. The CDR3 DNA is TGTGCCAGCCGGGCAGGGGGCGGCACAGATACGCAGTATTTT.